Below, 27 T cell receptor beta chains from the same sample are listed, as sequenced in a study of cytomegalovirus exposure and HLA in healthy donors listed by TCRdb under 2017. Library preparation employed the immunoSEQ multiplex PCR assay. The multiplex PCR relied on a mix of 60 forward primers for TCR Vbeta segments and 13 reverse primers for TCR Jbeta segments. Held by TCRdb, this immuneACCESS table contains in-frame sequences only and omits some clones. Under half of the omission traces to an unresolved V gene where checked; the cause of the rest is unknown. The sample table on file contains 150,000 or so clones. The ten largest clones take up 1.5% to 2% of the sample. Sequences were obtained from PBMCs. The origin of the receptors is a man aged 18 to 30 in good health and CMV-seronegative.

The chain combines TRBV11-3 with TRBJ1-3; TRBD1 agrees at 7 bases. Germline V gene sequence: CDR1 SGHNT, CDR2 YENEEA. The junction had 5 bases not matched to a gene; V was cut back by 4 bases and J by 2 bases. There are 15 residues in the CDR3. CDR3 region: CASSYLTGAGNTIYF. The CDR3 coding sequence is TGTGCCAGCAGCTACCTCACAGGGGCTGGAAACACCATATATTTT. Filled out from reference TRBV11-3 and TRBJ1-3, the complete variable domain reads EAGVVQSPRYKIIEKKQPVAFWCNPISGHNTLYWYLQNLGQGPELLIRYENEEAVDDSQLPKDRFSAERLKGVDSTLKIQPAELGDSAVYLCASSYLTGAGNTIYFGEGSWLTVV.

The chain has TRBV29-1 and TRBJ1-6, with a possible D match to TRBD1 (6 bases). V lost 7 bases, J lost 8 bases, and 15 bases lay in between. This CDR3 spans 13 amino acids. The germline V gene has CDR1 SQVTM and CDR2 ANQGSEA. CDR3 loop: CSARDTRDSPLHF. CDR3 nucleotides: TGCAGCGCCAGGGACACGAGGGATTCACCCCTCCACTTT.

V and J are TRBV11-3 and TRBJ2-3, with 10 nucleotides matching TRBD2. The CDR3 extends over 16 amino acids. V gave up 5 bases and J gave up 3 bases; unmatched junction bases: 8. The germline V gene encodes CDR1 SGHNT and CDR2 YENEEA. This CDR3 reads CASSQASGSFTDTQYF. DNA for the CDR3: TGTGCCAGCAGCCAGGCTAGCGGGAGTTTTACAGATACGCAGTATTTT.

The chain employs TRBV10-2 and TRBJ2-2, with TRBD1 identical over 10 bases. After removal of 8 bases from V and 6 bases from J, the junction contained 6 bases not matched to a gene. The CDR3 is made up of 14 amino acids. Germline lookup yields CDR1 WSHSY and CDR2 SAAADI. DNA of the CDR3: TGCGCCAGCTGTGTGACAGGGGGCCCCGGGGAGCTGTTTTTT. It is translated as CASCVTGGPGELFF.

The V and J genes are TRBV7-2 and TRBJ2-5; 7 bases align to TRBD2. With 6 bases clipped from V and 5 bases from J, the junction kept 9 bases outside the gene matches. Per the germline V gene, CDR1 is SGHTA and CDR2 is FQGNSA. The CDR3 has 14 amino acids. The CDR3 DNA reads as TGTGCCAGCAGTGAGCGGGGATCTTTGGAGACCCAGTACTTC. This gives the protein CASSERGSLETQYF.

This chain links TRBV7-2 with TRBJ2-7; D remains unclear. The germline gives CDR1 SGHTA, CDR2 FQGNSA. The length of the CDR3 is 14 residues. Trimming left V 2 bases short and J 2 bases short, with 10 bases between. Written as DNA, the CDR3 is TGTGCCAGCAGCTTATGGCTTAAGACCTACGAGCAGTACTTC. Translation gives CASSLWLKTYEQYF. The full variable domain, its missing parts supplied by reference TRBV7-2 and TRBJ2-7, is GAGVSQSPSNKVTEKGKDVELRCDPISGHTALYWYRQSLGQGLEFLIYFQGNSAPDKSGLPSDRFSAERTGGSVSTLTIQRTQQEDSAVYLCASSLWLKTYEQYFGPGTRLTVT.

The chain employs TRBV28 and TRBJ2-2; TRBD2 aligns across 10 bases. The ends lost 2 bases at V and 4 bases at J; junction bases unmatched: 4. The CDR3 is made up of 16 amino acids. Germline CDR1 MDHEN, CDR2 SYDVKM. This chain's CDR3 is CASSLLAGVGTGELFF. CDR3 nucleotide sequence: TGTGCCAGCAGTTTACTAGCGGGAGTTGGCACCGGGGAGCTGTTTTTT.

The CDR3 reads CASSLPGNNEQFF. The DNA for the CDR3 is TGTGCCAGCAGCTTGCCAGGCAACAATGAGCAGTTCTTC. The chain carries TRBV7-3 and TRBJ2-1; no clear D. The germline V and J ends were trimmed by 3 bases and 5 bases, with 8 bases remaining between them. Germline CDR1 and CDR2: SGHTA and FQGTGA. The CDR3 extends over 13 amino acids. The complete variable domain, with remaining parts taken from reference TRBV7-3 and TRBJ2-1, reads GAGVSQTPSNKVTEKGKYVELRCDPISGHTALYWYRQSLGQGPEFLIYFQGTGAADDSGLPNDRFFAVRPEGSVSTLKIQRTERGDSAVYLCASSLPGNNEQFFGPGTRLTVL.

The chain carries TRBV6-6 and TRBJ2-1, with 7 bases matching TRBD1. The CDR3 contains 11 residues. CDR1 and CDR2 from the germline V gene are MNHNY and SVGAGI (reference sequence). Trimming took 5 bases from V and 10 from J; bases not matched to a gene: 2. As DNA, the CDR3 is TGTGCCAGCAGTCCGGACAGGGAGCAGTTCTTC. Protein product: CASSPDREQFF.

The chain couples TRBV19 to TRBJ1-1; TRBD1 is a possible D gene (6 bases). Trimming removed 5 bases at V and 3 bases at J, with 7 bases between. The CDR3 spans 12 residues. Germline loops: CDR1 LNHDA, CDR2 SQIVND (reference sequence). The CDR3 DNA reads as TGTGCCAGTAGTTACAGGGACACTGAAGCTTTCTTT. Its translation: CASSYRDTEAFF.

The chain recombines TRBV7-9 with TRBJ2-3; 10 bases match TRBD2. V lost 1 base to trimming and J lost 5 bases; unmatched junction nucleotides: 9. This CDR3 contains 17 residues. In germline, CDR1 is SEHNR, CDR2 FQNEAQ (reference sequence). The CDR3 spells CASSLGGLAGVVDTQYF. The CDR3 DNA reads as TGTGCCAGCAGCTTAGGAGGGCTAGCGGGGGTGGTAGATACGCAGTATTTT.

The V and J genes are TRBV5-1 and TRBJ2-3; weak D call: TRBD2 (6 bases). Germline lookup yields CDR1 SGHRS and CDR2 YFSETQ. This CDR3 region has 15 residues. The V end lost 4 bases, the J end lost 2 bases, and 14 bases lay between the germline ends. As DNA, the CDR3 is TGCGCCAGCAGCCGGGACTCGACCCTCACAGATACGCAGTATTTT. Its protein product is CASSRDSTLTDTQYF.

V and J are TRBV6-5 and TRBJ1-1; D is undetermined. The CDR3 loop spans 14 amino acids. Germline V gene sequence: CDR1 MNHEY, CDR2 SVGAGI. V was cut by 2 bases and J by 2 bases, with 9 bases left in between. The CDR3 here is CASSYDWPNTEAFF. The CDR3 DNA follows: TGTGCCAGCAGTTACGATTGGCCCAACACTGAAGCTTTCTTT.

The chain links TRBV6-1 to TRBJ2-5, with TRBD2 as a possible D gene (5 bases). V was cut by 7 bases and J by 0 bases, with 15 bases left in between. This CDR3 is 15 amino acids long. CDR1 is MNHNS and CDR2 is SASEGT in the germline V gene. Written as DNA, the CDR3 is TGTGCCAGCATGTCGGAGGCTCAGTACCAAGAGACCCAGTACTTC. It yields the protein CASMSEAQYQETQYF.

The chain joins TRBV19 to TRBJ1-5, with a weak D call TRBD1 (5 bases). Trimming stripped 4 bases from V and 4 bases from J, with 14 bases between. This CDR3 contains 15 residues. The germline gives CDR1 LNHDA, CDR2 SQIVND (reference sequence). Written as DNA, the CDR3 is TGTGCCAGTAGTAGTCTCGAAGACAGAAATCAGCCCCAGCATTTT. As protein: CASSSLEDRNQPQHF.

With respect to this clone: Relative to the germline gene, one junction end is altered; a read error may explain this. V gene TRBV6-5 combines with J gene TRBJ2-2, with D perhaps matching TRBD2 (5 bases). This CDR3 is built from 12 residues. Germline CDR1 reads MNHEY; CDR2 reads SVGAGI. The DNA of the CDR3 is TGTGCCAGCCGAACCCCCCCCGGGGAACTGTTTTTT. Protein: CASRTPPGELFF.

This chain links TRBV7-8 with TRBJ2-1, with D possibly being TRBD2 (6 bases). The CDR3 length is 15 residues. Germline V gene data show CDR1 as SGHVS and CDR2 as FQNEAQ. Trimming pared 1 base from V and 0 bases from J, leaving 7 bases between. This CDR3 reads CASSLGRGSYNEQFF. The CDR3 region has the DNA TGTGCCAGCAGCTTAGGGCGGGGCTCCTACAATGAGCAGTTCTTC.

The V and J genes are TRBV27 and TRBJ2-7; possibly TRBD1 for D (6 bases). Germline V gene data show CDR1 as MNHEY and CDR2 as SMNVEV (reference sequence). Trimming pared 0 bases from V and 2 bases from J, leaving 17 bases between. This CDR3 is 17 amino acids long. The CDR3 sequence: CASSLSIGAGAPYEQYF. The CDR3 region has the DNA TGTGCCAGCAGTTTATCGATCGGGGCAGGGGCACCCTACGAGCAGTACTTC.

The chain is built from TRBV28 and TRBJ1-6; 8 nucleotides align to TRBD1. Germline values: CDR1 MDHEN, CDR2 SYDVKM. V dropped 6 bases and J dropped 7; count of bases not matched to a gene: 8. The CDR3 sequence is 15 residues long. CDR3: CASRGQDSRNSPLHF. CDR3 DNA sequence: TGTGCCAGCAGGGGACAGGACAGCAGGAATTCACCCCTCCACTTT.

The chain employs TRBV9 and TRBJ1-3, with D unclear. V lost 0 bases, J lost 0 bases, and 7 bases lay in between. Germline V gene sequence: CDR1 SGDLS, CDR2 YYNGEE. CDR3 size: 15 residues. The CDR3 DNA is TGTGCCAGCAGCGTAGACGGGAGCTCTGGAAACACCATATATTTT. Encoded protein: CASSVDGSSGNTIYF.

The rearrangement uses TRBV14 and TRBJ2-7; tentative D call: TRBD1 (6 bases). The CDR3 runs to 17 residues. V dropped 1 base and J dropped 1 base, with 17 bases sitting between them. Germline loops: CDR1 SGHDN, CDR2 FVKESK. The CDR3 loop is CASSQGGFRGISYEQYF. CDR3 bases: TGTGCCAGCAGCCAAGGGGGGTTTAGGGGGATTTCCTACGAGCAGTACTTC.

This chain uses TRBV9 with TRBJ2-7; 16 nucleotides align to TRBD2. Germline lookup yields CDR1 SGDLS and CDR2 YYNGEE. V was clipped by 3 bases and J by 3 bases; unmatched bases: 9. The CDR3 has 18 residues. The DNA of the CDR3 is TGTGCCAGCAGCGCAACCGGGACTAGCGGGAGGGCCGGCTACGAGCAGTACTTC. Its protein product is CASSATGTSGRAGYEQYF.

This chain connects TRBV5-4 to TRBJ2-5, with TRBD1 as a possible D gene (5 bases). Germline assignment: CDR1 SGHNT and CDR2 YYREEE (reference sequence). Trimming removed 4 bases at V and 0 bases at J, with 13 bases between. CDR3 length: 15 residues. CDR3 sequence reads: CASSPKGRHQETQYF. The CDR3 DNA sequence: TGTGCCAGCAGCCCTAAGGGGCGTCACCAAGAGACCCAGTACTTC.

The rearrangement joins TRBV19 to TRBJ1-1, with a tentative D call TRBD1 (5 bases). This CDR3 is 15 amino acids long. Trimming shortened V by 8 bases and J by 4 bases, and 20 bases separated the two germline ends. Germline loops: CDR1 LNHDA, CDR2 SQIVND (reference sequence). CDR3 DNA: TGTGCCAGTTCGTCTGCGGCGTCCGGGGGCACTGAAGCTTTCTTT. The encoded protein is CASSSAASGGTEAFF.

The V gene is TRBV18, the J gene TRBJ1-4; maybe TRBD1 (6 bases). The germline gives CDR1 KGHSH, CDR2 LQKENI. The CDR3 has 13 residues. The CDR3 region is CASHGGAAEKLFF. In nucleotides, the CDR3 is TGTGCTTCGCACGGGGGGGCAGCTGAAAAACTGTTTTTT.

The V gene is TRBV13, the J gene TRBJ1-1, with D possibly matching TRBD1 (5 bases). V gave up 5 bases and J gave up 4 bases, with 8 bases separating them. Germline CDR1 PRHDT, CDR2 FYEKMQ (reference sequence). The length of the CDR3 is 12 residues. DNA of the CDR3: TGTGCCAGCAGCCTCAGGGTCACTGAAGCTTTCTTT. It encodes CASSLRVTEAFF.

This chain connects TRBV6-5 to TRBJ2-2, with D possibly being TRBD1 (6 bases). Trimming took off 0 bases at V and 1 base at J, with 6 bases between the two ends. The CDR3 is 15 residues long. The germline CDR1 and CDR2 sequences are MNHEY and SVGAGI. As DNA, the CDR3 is TGTGCCAGCAGTTACTCGACAGGGAACACCGGGGAGCTGTTTTTT. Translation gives CASSYSTGNTGELFF.